The 24 T cell receptor beta chains given below trace back to one sample, sequenced in a study of tumor-infiltrating lymphocytes in primary liver carcinoma. A primer matching the constant region was used to make TCR beta cDNA from approximately 500 ng of total RNA. A slightly modified ARM-PCR protocol with three nested multiplex PCR rounds produced these TCR beta libraries. TRBV1-TRBV30 forward primers paired with a C-beta reverse primer drove the first two PCR rounds, approximately 11 cycles each. Via MiXCR, TCRdb re-called the multiplex PCR reads, giving one row per CDR3 protein. The table has fewer than 350,000 distinct CDR3 sequences, roughly 61% seen once. In addition to blood RNA drawn from unsorted whole blood, germline DNA was extracted. The specimen was peripheral blood. The receptors derive from a middle-aged man with primary liver carcinoma and hepatitis B virus infection.

Regarding this clonotype: A read error is possible here, since a much larger clone lies one base away. The V and J genes are TRBV6-1 and TRBJ1-5; 9 bases line up with TRBD1. Per the germline V gene, CDR1 is MNHNS and CDR2 is SASEGT. The CDR3 length is 16 residues. J was trimmed by 4 bases and V by 8 bases; bases with no gene match: 12. CDR3 protein: CASGREDRGANQPQHF. For the CDR3, the DNA is TGTGCCAGCGGGAGGGAGGACAGGGGAGCTAATCAGCCCCAGCATTTT.

Concerning this clonotype itself: This may be a read error: a much more frequent sequence differs by one nucleotide. This sequence joins TRBV12-3 or TRBV12-4 and TRBJ2-5; either TRBD1 or TRBD2 may fit D (5 bases each). The CDR3 loop spans 13 amino acids. The CDR3 DNA is TGTGCCAGCACCCCAGATCTTCCAGGGACCCATTACTTC. Its protein product is CASTPDLPGTHYF.

Worth noting for this clonotype: This may be a read error, as it is one base from a much larger clone. The CDR3, as DNA: TGTGTCAGCAGTTACTCCGCGACCCAGTACTTC. It translates to CVSSYSATQYF. V is TRBV6-5 and J is TRBJ2-5; D is unresolved. Germline V gives CDR1 MNHEY, CDR2 SVGAGI. The CDR3 spans 11 residues.

To note about this clonotype: This could be a read error, since a much larger clone is one nucleotide away. This chain connects TRBV6-6 to TRBJ2-4; D ambiguous. The germline V gene has CDR1 MNHNY and CDR2 SVGAGI (reference sequence). The CDR3 totals 14 residues. CDR3 loop: CASSSHLAENVQYF. CDR3 in DNA: TGTGCCAGCAGTTCCCACCTCGCCGAAAACGTTCAGTACTTC.

A word on this clonotype: Possible read error: a much larger clone is one base away. This chain connects TRBV29-1 to TRBJ2-5; D gene ambiguous. The V gene lost 3 bases and the J gene lost 0 bases, with 8 bases spanning the gap. Germline V CDR1 and CDR2: SQVTM, ANQGSEA. The CDR3 contains 13 residues. The CDR3 here is CSVDRMDQETQYF. In DNA, the CDR3 is TGCAGCGTTGACCGGATGGACCAAGAGACCCAGTACTTC.

About this clonotype: A read error is possible here, since a much larger clone lies one base away. This chain uses TRBV10-3 with TRBJ2-1, with 11 bases fitting TRBD2. J gave up 13 bases and V 5 bases, and 13 bases lay outside the gene matches. The CDR3 has 15 amino acids. The germline gives CDR1 ENHRY, CDR2 SYGVKD. This CDR3 is CAISRLAGSQETQFF. DNA for the CDR3: TGTGCCATCAGTAGACTAGCGGGAAGCCAAGAGACCCAGTTCTTC.

With regard to this clonotype: Possible read error: a much larger clone is one base away. This chain uses TRBV4-2 with TRBJ2-1, with D maybe TRBD2 (5 bases). CDR3 length equals 17 residues. CDR1 LGHNA and CDR2 YNFKEQ come from the germline V gene. CDR3 in amino acids: CASSQAVGEPVYNEHFF. Here the CDR3 DNA reads TGTGCCAGCAGCCAAGCAGTCGGGGAGCCGGTCTACAATGAGCATTTCTTC.

The chain couples TRBV5-1 to TRBJ2-2; possible D gene TRBD1, 6 bases. CDR3 size: 13 residues. Germline loops: CDR1 SGHRS, CDR2 YFSETQ. V was trimmed by 9 bases and J by 2 bases, leaving 11 bases between them. CDR3 coding DNA: TGCGCCAACAGGACAGTTAACACCGGGGAGCTGTTTTTT. Translated: CANRTVNTGELFF.

With respect to this clonotype: A much larger clone lies one base from this, so it may be a read error. The chain couples TRBV4-1 to TRBJ1-2; 11 positions match TRBD1. Trimming removed 2 bases from V and 6 bases from J; junction bases left unmatched: 14. The CDR3 length is 18 residues. In germline, CDR1 is MGHRA, CDR2 YSYEKL. CDR3 amino acids: CASSQLAGASDRGHGYTF. For the CDR3, the DNA is TGCGCCAGCAGCCAACTAGCTGGGGCTTCGGACAGGGGGCATGGCTACACCTTC.

This clonotype was seen once. The V gene is TRBV19, the J gene TRBJ2-5; 13 positions agree with TRBD2. Germline values: CDR1 LNHDA, CDR2 SQIVND (reference sequence). With 5 bases clipped from V and 5 bases from J, the junction kept 8 bases outside the gene matches. This CDR3 region has 16 residues. CDR3 loop: CASSPTPLAGGETQYF. The CDR3, as DNA: TGTGCCAGTAGTCCAACCCCACTAGCGGGAGGGGAGACCCAGTACTTC.

This clonotype was seen many times. The V call is TRBV12-3 or TRBV12-4, the J call TRBJ2-6; unclear D gene. V shed 4 bases and J shed 4 bases, with 5 bases lying between them. CDR3 length equals 13 residues. CDR3 nucleotides: TGTGCCAGCAGTTCGGACGGGGCCAACGTCCTGACTTTC. Translated, it gives CASSSDGANVLTF.

Points on this clonotype: This may be a read error: a much more frequent sequence differs by one nucleotide. DNA for the CDR3: TGTGCCAGCAGCATGATGGGGGGCACTAGCACAGATACGCAGTATTTT. Translated: CASSMMGGTSTDTQYF. The rearrangement links TRBV6-1 to TRBJ2-3; D may be TRBD1 or TRBD2 (6 bases each). The CDR3 sequence is 16 residues long. Germline V gene data show CDR1 as MNHNS and CDR2 as SASEGT. The germline V and J ends were trimmed by 6 bases and 0 bases, with 16 bases remaining between them.

This clonotype was seen just once. V and J are TRBV6-1 and TRBJ1-3; 8 nucleotides match TRBD1. Germline loops: CDR1 MNHNS, CDR2 SASEGT. Trimming took 10 bases from V and 0 from J; bases not matched to a gene: 8. The CDR3 length is 15 residues. This chain's CDR3 is CANRGEEGSGNTIYF. CDR3 DNA: TGTGCCAACAGGGGGGAGGAGGGCTCTGGAAACACCATATATTTT.

In this sample, this clonotype turned up a few times. Possible read error: a much larger clone is one base away. The chain carries TRBV4-1 and TRBJ2-7, with unresolved D. CDR3 length: 14 amino acids. Germline V lookup: CDR1 MGHRA, CDR2 YSYEKL. Trimming stripped 0 bases from V and 7 bases from J, with 13 bases between. CDR3 region: CASSQDRVTREQYF. The DNA for the CDR3 is TGCGCCAGCAGCCAAGATCGGGTTACGCGGGAGCAGTACTTC.

The chain recombines TRBV5-1 with TRBJ2-3, with TRBD2 matching 11 bases. V lost 2 bases to trimming and J lost 2 bases; unmatched junction nucleotides: 4. In germline, CDR1 is SGHRS, CDR2 YFSETQ. The CDR3 is 16 amino acids. The chain's CDR3 is CASSLLAGESTDTQYF. The CDR3 DNA is TGCGCCAGCAGCTTACTAGCGGGAGAGTCCACAGATACGCAGTATTTT.

Remarks on this clonotype: The junction and the germline gene differ at one end; a read error may be behind it. This chain links TRBV10-3 with TRBJ1-5; 8 bases line up with TRBD1. This CDR3 comprises 14 residues. The V gene's germline CDR1 is ENHRY and CDR2 SYGVKD. The CDR3 nucleotides read TGTGTCATCAGTCCGGGACAGGAGGATCAGCCCCAGCATTTT. Translated: CVISPGQEDQPQHF.

On this clonotype itself: A junction boundary mismatches the germline segment, possibly from a read error. The gene calls are TRBV6-2 or TRBV6-3 and TRBJ2-7; D ambiguous. The CDR3 has 12 amino acids. Germline CDR1 MNHEY, CDR2 SVGEGT. Here the CDR3 DNA reads TGTTCCAGCAGTTACACCTTTTACGAGCAGTATTTC. It yields the protein CSSSYTFYEQYF.

This rearrangement joins TRBV6-1 to TRBJ1-5; 7 nucleotides align to TRBD1. CDR3 length equals 16 residues. From germline, CDR1 is MNHNS and CDR2 SASEGT. V shed 3 bases, J shed 3 bases, and the junction held 8 bases outside the gene matches. Here the CDR3 reads CASSDAKTGSNQPQHF. The CDR3 DNA reads as TGTGCCAGCAGTGATGCTAAGACAGGGTCCAATCAGCCCCAGCATTTT.

This clonotype occurred many times. The chain combines TRBV4-1 with TRBJ2-7; 13 bases map to TRBD2. CDR3 length: 17 residues. Losses at the gene ends were 1 base for V and 3 bases for J; bases not matched to a gene: 6. Germline CDR1 MGHRA, CDR2 YSYEKL. The CDR3: CASSQGLAGGKGYEQYF. CDR3 DNA sequence: TGCGCCAGCAGCCAAGGACTAGCGGGAGGAAAAGGCTACGAGCAGTACTTC.

In its sample, this clonotype was seen many times. CDR3 nucleotides: TGTGCCAGCAGAGAACAGGACCACACCGGGGAGCTGTTTTTT. Translating it yields CASREQDHTGELFF. The genes are TRBV6-2 or TRBV6-3 and TRBJ2-2, with D tentatively TRBD1 (5 bases). This CDR3 is 14 amino acids long. Trimming cost V 6 bases and J 3 bases, with 11 bases left between them. CDR1 is MNHEY and CDR2 is SVGEGT in the germline V gene.

Turning to this clonotype: Sequence at one end of the junction differs from germline and may be a read error. The chain joins TRBV12-3 or TRBV12-4 to TRBJ1-4, with 8 bases identical to TRBD1. This CDR3 has 15 residues. CDR3 DNA: TGTGCCAGCACAACGCAGGGGGCAATTAATGAAAAACCGTTTTTT. It translates to CASTTQGAINEKPFF.

A remark on this clonotype: This CDR3 fails to terminate in the conserved phenylalanine or tryptophan, so it likely reflects a read error. The rearrangement joins TRBV4-2 to TRBJ2-1, with 12 bases lining up with TRBD2. The CDR3 has 15 amino acids. The germline V gene has CDR1 LGHNA and CDR2 YNFKEQ. The CDR3 reads CASSHLAGGHDEQFV. In nucleotides, the CDR3 is TGCGCCAGCAGCCACCTAGCGGGAGGGCACGATGAGCAGTTCGTC.

Notes on this clonotype: At one boundary the junction diverges from the germline segment, which might be a read error. This chain uses TRBV10-1 with TRBJ2-3; weak D call: TRBD2 (5 bases). Germline CDR1 reads WNHNN; CDR2 reads SYGVQD (reference sequence). This CDR3 has 15 amino acids. The DNA of the CDR3 is TGCGCCGGCAGTCACGAGGGTAAACAGCACGATACGCAGTATTTT. It specifies CAGSHEGKQHDTQYF.

This clonotype was seen ten or more times. The rearrangement links TRBV12-3 or TRBV12-4 to TRBJ2-7; TRBD1 matches at 11 bases. The J segment lost 2 bases and the V segment lost 4 bases, leaving 4 bases of the junction unmatched. This CDR3 spans 15 amino acids. As DNA, the CDR3 is TGTGCCAGCAGTTCGAAGGACAGGGGGCCCTACGAGCAGTACTTC. Its translation: CASSSKDRGPYEQYF.